This T cell receptor beta chain comes out of a study of cytotoxic CD8 clonotypes in ibrutinib-treated CLL. In the study overall: Of a cohort that held some 10 relapsed/refractory and around 14 treatment-naive patients, 17 to 18 were IGHV unmutated. Following treatment for a median roughly twelve months, range 6 to 36, response samples were then taken.

Deep sequencing aimed at 1 in 200,000 to 1 in 1 million T cells' resolution. Data came from immunoSEQ multiplex PCR; TCRdb stores just in-frame clones and leaves some out. The table shows 45,000 to 55,000 clones, with roughly 50% occurring only once. The specimen was PBMCs, collected after 12 months of ibrutinib treatment. The origin of this receptor is a human donor with chronic lymphocytic leukemia.

CDR3 in amino acids: CASSGSARPQHF. In nucleotides, the CDR3 is TGTGCCAGCAGCGGGTCGGCGCGGCCCCAGCATTTT. The chain carries TRBV7-2 and TRBJ1-5; D gene ambiguous. V dropped 5 bases and J dropped 9 bases, with 11 bases sitting between them. Germline CDR1 reads SGHTA; CDR2 reads FQGNSA. The CDR3 extends over 12 amino acids.